This T cell receptor (beta chain) originates from a study of metastatic and nonmetastatic thyroid tumors. In the study overall: Repertoires of blood and of tissue (tumor or nodule) from malignant and benign thyroid patients were compared.

The entire patient cohort was treatment-naive prior to thyroid surgery. With respect to this clone: Its antigen is still unknown.

Whole-study results and caveats: Reports indicated that malignant thyroid tumors showed significantly higher TCR beta diversity than benign nodules did, in blood and tumor.

The CDR3 extends over 15 amino acids. The J segment lost 4 bases and the V segment lost 6 bases, leaving 7 bases of the junction unmatched. Germline CDR1 is MNHNS and CDR2 is SASEGT. Per the authors' pipeline: Differences in CDR3 between clinicopathological groups were drawn on to build a classifier intended to discriminate distant-metastatic papillary thyroid cancer patients. TCRdb reassembled clones from the PCR reads with MiXCR. The V and J calls reflect TCRdb's pipeline rather than the authors' work. Found here are about 15,000 clones, about 31% of them singletons; the top ten hold roughly 25%. V is TRBV6-1 and J is TRBJ1-3; the match to TRBD1 covers 9 bases. The sequenced sample was tumor tissue. This sequence originates from a female donor with papillary thyroid cancer or a benign thyroid nodule (not recorded which). Some clones in this sample may be carry-over from other donors' samples. The CDR3 region is CASRVTGGHGNTIYF. Here the CDR3 DNA reads TGTGCCAGCAGGGTCACAGGGGGCCACGGAAACACCATATATTTT.